Listed below are T cell receptor beta chains from one sample, sequenced in a study of cytomegalovirus exposure and HLA in healthy donors. Profiling relied on immunoSEQ multiplex PCR, and the TCRdb table lists in-frame clones only, not all of them. Here the sample spans under 250,000 clones, around 87% being singletons. Sequencing input: PBMCs. The receptors derive from a young man in good health and CMV-seronegative. Each CDR3 is given with its conserved first and last residue.

v_gene,CDR3aa
TRBV5-1,CASSSSLADTQYF
TRBV29-1,CSVSGAANTGELFF
TRBV5-6,CASSLPGTANTGELFF
TRBV6-5,CASSYLSGRVGNEQFF
TRBV18,CASSPYRNNEKLFF
TRBV19,CASSTGTRETQYF
TRBV29-1,CSVDASGRANERYF
TRBV30,CAWDREGALHF
TRBV7-9,CASSLDHRGRDQPQHF
TRBV29-1,CSVGTGTSNDEQFF
TRBV27,CASSPGISSYNSPLHF
TRBV15,CATSRDGSYNEQFF
TRBV28,CASSTTQGQGALGIEKLFF
TRBV18,CASSPRNSPLHF
TRBV5-4,CASSYRKGGQNQETQYF
TRBV11-2,CASSLGNSGGLETQYF
TRBV7-9,CASSPTGTANSPLHF
TRBV27,CASSSLAGGGYEQYF
TRBV4-1,CASSLPGTASYGYTF
TRBV19,CASSARGGRETQYF
TRBV18,CASSQSSTDTQYF
TRBV6-1,CASSEKIGTGHGYTF
TRBV27,CASSLWADSNQPQHF
TRBV20-1,CSARGRVEQFF
TRBV27,CASSPSAGENTGELFF
TRBV5-1,CASSFRQGQETQYF
TRBV30,CAWSYGRASEQYF
TRBV6-5,CASSKGQGGYNEQFF
TRBV4-1,CASRGVGQGSYEQYF
TRBV11-3,CASSLTGGKAFF
TRBV28,CASRDRVKHEQYF
TRBV19,CASTEGQGAYNEQFF
TRBV7-2,CASSLPPESQTEAFF
TRBV5-1,CASSLGGLEQYF
TRBV7-2,CASSPYPPGLPSYEQYF
TRBV5-6,CASSFAGGHSPYNEQFF
TRBV5-6,CASSLGAATRGEAFF
TRBV6-1,CASSGTSGGHNEQFF
TRBV6-6,CASSYEGSYEQYF
TRBV6-1,CAINPLGSGNTIYF
TRBV11-2,CASSLDRILGAPLHF
TRBV27,CASSDGLAAYRDTQYF
TRBV2,CASSREGQPNEKLFF
TRBV6-5,CASSSSGRGSNEQFF
TRBV7-9,CASSTERGEPDTQYF
TRBV9,CASSHGQGGYEQYF
TRBV7-2,CASSTTYSREYEQYF
TRBV2,CASSERLAGAKNIQYF
TRBV6-5,CASKGWDYTETEAFF
TRBV25-1,CASSETANSPLHF
TRBV5-4,CASSSLGQVAYSPLHF
TRBV2,CASSEARDRYGYTF